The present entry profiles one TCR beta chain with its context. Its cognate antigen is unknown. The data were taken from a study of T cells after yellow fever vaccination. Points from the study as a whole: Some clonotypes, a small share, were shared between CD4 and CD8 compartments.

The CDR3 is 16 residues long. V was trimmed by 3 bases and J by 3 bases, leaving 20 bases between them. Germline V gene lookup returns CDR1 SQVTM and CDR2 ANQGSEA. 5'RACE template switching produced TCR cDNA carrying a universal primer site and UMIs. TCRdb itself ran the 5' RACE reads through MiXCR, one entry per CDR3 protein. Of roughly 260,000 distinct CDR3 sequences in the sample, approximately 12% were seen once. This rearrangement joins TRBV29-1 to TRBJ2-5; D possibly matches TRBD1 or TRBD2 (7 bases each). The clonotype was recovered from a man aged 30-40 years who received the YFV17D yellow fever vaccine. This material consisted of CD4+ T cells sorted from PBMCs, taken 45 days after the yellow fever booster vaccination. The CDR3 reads CSVDHDREGGEETQYF. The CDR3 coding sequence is TGCAGCGTTGATCACGACAGGGAGGGAGGCGAAGAGACCCAGTACTTC.